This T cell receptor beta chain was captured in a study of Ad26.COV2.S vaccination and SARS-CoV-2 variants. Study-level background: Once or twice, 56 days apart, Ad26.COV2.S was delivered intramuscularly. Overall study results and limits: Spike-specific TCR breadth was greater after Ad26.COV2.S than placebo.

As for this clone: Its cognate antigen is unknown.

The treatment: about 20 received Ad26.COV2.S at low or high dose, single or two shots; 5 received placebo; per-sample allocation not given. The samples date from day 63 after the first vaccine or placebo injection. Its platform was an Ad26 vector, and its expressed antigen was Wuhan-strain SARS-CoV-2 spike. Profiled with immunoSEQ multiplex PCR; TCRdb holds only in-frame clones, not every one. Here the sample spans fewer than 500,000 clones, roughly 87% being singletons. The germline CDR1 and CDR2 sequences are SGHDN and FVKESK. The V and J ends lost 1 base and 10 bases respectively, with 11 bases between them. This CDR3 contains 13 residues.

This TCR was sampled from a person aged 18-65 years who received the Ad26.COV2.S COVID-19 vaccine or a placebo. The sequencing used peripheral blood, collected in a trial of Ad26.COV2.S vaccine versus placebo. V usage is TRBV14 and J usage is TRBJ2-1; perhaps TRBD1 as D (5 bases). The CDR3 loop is CASSQVQGREQFF. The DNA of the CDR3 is TGTGCCAGCAGCCAAGTGCAGGGAAGGGAGCAGTTCTTC.